This TCR beta chain was retrieved from a study of blood T cell repertoires in COVID-19. Background on the study: Researchers got acute and convalescent COVID-19 samples from the United States, Italy and Spain.

The CDR3 is made up of 15 amino acids. Germline CDR1 is ENHRY and CDR2 is SYGVKD. The ends lost 6 bases at V and 4 bases at J; junction bases unmatched: 10. This clone has more than one count but fewer than ten. In the authors' methods: Amplification of reference gene primers provided the estimated nucleated cell counts. This table comes from immunoSEQ multiplex PCR, and its TCRdb copy is limited to in-frame clones, with some not included. V, J and clone size were drawn from that table, and D and trimming were deduced from the DNA. This table holds about 280,000 clones, roughly 88% found once. The source material was peripheral blood. The chain has TRBV10-3 and TRBJ1-1, with 8 bases lining up with TRBD1. This receptor was obtained from a man between 18 and 35 years old with active or convalescent COVID-19. CDR3 in DNA: TGTGCCATCAGCGGAGGACAGGGCAGGGGCACTGAAGCTTTCTTT. Its translation: CAISGGQGRGTEAFF.